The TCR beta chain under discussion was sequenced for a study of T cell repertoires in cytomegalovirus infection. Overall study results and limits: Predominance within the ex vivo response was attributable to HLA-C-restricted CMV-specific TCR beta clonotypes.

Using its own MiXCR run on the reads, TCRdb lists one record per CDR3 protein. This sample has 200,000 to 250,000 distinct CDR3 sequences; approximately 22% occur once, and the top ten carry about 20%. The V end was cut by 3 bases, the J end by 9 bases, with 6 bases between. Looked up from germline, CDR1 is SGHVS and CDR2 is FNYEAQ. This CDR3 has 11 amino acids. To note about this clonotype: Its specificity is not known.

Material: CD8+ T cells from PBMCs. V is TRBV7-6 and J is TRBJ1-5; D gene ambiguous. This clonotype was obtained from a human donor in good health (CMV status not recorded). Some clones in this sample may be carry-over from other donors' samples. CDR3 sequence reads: CASSFEGPQHF. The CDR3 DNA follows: TGTGCCAGCAGCTTCGAGGGGCCCCAGCATTTT.